This TCR beta chain was identified during a study of T cell changes during pregnancy in multiple sclerosis. The CDR3 runs to 14 residues. From germline, CDR1 is SNHLY and CDR2 FYNNEI. The germline V and J ends were trimmed by 4 bases and 3 bases, with 12 bases remaining between them. Assay: immunoSEQ multiplex PCR; the TCRdb copy retains only in-frame clones and omits some. This table has about 83,000 clones, 91% appearing once. This clone was found once. Sample: PBMCs, taken in the first trimester of pregnancy. This chain links TRBV2 with TRBJ1-1; D is perhaps TRBD1 (5 bases). The origin of this receptor is a female donor in good health, serving as a control in a pregnancy study. Some clones in this sample may be carry-over from other donors' samples. For the CDR3, the DNA is TGTGCCAGCAGTGTCTCAGGGTTTGACACTGAAGCTTTCTTT. The encoded protein is CASSVSGFDTEAFF.